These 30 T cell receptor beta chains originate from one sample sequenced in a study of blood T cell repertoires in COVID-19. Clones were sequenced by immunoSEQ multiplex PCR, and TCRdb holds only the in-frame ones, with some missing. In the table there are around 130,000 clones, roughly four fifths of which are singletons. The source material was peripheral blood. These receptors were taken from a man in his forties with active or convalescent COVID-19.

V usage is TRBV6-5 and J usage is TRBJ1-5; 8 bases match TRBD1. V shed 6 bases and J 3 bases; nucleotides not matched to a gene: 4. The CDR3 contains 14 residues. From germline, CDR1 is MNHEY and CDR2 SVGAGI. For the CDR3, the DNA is TGTGCCAGCAGGATGACAGGGGACAATCAGCCCCAGCATTTT. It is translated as CASRMTGDNQPQHF.

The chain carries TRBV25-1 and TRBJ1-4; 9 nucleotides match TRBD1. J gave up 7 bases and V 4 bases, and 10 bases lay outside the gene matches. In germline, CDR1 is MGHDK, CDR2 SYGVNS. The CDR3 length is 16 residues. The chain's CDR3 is CASSGLPGQGREKLFF. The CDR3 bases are TGTGCCAGCAGTGGTTTGCCGGGACAGGGACGTGAAAAACTGTTTTTT.

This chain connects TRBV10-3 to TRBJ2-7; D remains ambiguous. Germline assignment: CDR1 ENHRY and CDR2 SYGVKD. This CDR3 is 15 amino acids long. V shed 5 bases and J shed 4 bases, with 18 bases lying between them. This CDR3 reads CAISSSPLSDYEQYF. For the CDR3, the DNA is TGTGCCATCAGTTCCTCTCCACTATCCGATTACGAGCAGTACTTC.

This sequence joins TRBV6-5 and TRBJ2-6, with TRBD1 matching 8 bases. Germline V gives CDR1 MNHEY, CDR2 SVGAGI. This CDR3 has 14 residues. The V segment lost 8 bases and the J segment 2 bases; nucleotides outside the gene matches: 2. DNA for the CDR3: TGTGCCAGCGAGACAGGGGCTGGGGCCAACGTCCTGACTTTC. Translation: CASETGAGANVLTF.

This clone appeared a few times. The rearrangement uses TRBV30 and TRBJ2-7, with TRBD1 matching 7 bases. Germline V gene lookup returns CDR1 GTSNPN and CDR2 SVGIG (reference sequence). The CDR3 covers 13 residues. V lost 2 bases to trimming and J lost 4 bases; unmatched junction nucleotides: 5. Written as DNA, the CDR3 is TGTGCCTGGAGTATAGGGGGCGGGTACGAGCAGTACTTC. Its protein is CAWSIGGGYEQYF.

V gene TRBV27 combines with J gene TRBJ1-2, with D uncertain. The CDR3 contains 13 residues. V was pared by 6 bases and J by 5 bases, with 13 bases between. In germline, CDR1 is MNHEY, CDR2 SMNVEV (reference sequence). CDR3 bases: TGTGCCAGCAGCCCCGACCCTAGGTATGGCTACACCTTC. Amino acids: CASSPDPRYGYTF.

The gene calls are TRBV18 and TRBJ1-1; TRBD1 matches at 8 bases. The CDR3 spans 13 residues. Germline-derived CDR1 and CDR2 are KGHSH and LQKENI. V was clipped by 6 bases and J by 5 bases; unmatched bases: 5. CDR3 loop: CASSQGAGTEAFF. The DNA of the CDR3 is TGTGCCAGCTCCCAGGGGGCCGGAACTGAAGCTTTCTTT.

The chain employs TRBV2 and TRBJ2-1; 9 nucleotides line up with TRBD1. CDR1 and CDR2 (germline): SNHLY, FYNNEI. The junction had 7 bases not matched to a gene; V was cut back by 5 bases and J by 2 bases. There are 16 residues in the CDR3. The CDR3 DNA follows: TGTGCCAGCAGTCCTAGGGACAGGGTGGCCTACAATGAGCAGTTCTTC. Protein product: CASSPRDRVAYNEQFF.

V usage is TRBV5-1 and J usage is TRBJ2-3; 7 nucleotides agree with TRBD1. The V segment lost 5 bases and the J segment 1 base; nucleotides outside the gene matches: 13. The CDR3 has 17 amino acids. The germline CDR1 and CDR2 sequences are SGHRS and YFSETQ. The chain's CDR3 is CASRAFSRTGGTDTQYF. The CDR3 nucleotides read TGCGCCAGCAGAGCTTTCTCCAGGACAGGAGGCACAGATACGCAGTATTTT.

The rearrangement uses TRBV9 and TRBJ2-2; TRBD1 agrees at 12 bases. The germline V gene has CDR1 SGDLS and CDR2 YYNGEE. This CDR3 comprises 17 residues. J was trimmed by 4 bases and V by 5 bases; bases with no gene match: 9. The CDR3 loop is CASRAGTGGMGTGELFF. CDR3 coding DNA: TGTGCCAGCAGGGCCGGGACAGGGGGCATGGGCACCGGGGAGCTGTTTTTT. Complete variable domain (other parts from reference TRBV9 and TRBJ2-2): DSGVTQTPKHLITATGQRVTLRCSPRSGDLSVYWYQQSLDQGLQFLIQYYNGEERAKGNILERFSAQQFPDLHSELNLSSLELGDSALYFCASRAGTGGMGTGELFFGEGSRLTVL.

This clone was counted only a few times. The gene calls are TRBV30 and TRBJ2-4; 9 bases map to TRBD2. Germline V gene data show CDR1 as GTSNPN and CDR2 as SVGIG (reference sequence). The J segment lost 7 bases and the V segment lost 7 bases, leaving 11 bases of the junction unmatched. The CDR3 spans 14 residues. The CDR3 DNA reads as TGTGCCTCGGACCGCGACACTAGCGGGAACATTCAGTACTTC. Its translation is CASDRDTSGNIQYF.

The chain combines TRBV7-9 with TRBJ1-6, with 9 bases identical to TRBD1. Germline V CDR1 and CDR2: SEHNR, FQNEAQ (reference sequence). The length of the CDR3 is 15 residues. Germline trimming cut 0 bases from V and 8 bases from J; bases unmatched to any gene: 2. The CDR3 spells CASSLATGGDSPLHF. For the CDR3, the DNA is TGTGCCAGCAGCTTAGCCACAGGGGGCGATTCACCCCTCCACTTT. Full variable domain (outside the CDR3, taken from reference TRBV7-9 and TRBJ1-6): DTGVSQNPRHKITKRGQNVTFRCDPISEHNRLYWYRQTLGQGPEFLTYFQNEAQLEKSRLLSDRFSAERPKGSFSTLEIQRTEQGDSAMYLCASSLATGGDSPLHFGNGTRLTVT.

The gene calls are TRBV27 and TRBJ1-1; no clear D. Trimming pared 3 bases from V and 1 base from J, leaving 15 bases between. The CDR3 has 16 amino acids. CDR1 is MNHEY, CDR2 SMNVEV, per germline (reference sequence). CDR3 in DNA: TGTGCCAGCAGTTTTTTGGCTCTGGCAACGAACACTGAAGCTTTCTTT. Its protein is CASSFLALATNTEAFF.

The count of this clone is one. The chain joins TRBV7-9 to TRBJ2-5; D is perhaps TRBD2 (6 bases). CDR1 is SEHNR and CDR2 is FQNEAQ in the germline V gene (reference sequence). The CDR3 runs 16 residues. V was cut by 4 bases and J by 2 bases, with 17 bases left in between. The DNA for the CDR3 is TGTGCCAGCAGCTGGAGGGTAGGGGATATTCAAGAGACCCAGTACTTC. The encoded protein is CASSWRVGDIQETQYF.

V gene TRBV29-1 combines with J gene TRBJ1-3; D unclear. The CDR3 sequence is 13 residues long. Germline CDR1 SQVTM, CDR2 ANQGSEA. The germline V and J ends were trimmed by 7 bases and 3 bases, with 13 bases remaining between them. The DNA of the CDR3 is TGCAGCGCTGTCGAGTCCGGTGGAAACACCATATATTTT. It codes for CSAVESGGNTIYF.

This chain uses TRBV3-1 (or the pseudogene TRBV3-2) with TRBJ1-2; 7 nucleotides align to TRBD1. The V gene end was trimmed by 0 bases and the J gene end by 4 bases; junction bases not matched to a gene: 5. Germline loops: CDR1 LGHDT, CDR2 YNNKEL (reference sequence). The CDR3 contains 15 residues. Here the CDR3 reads CASSQDRTGGYGYTF. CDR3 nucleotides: TGTGCCAGCAGCCAAGACCGGACAGGTGGCTATGGCTACACCTTC.

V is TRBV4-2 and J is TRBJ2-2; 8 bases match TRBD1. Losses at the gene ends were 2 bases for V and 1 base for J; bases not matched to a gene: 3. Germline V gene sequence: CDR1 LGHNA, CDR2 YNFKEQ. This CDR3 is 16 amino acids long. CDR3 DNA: TGTGCCAGCAGCCAAATTGGGACAGGGAACACCGGGGAGCTGTTTTTT. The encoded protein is CASSQIGTGNTGELFF.

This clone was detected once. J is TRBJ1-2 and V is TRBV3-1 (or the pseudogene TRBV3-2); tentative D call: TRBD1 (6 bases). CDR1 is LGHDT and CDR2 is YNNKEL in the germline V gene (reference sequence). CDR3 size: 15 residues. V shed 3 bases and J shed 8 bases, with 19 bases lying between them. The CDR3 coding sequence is TGTGCCAGCAGCCATGACGGGGGGCGGGGAGAGGGCTACACCTTC. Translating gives CASSHDGGRGEGYTF.

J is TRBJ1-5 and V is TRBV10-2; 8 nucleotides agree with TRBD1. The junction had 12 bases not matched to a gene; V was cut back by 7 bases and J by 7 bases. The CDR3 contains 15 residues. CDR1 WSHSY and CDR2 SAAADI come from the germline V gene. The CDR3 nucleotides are TGCGCCAGCACCGCAATGACAGGGGCAGGGCAGCCCCAGCATTTT. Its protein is CASTAMTGAGQPQHF.

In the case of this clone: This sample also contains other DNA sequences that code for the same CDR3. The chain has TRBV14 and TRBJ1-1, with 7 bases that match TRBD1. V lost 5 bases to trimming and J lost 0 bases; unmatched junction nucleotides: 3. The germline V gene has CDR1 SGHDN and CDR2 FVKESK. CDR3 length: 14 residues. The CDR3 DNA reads TGTGCCAGCAGCTACAGGGGCCTGAACACTGAAGCTTTCTTT. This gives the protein CASSYRGLNTEAFF. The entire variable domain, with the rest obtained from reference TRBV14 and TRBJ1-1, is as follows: EAGVTQFPSHSVIEKGQTVTLRCDPISGHDNLYWYRRVMGKEIKFLLHFVKESKQDESGMPNNRFLAERTGGTYSTLKVQPAELEDSGVYFCASSYRGLNTEAFFGQGTRLTVV.

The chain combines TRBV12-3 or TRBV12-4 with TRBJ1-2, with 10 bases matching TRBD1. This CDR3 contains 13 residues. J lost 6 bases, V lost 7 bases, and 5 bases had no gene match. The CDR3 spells CASTKTGGDGYTF. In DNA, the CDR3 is TGTGCCAGCACCAAGACAGGGGGCGATGGCTACACCTTC.

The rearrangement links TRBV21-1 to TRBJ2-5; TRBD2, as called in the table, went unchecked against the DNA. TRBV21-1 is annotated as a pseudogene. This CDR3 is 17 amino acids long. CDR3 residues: CASSKEAGGGGWQTQYF. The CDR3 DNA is TGTGCCAGCAGCAAAGAGGCCGGGGGCGGGGGATGGCAGACCCAGTACTTC.

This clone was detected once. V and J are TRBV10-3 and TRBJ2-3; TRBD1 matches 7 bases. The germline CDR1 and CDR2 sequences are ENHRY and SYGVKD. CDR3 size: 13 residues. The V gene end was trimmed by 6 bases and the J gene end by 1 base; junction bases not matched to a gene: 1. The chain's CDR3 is CAISGQGTDTQYF. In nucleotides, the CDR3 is TGTGCCATCAGCGGACAGGGCACAGATACGCAGTATTTT.

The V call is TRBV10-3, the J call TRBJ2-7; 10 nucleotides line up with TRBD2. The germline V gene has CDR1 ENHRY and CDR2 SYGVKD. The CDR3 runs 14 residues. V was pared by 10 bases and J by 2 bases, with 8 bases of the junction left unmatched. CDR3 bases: TGTGCCACCCAGGCAGCGGGGGGGCCCTACGAGCAGTACTTC. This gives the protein CATQAAGGPYEQYF.

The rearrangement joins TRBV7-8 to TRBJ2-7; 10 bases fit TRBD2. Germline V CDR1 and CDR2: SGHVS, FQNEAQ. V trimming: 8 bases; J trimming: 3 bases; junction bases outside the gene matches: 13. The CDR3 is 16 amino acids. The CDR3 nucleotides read TGTGCCAGCCACTCTCAGAGGCTAGCGGGGGACTACGAGCAGTACTTC. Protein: CASHSQRLAGDYEQYF.

CDR3 DNA sequence: TGTGCCAGCAGTGGTGGCAGGGGGTACAATGAGCAGTTCTTC. Encoded protein: CASSGGRGYNEQFF. This chain connects TRBV2 to TRBJ2-1; 7 bases fit TRBD1. CDR1 is SNHLY, CDR2 FYNNEI, per germline. The J segment lost 4 bases and the V segment lost 4 bases, leaving 4 bases of the junction unmatched. The CDR3 length is 14 residues.

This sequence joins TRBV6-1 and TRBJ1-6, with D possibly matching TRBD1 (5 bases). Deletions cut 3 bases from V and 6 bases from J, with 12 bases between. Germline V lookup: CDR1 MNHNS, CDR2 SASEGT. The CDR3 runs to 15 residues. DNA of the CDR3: TGTGCCAGCAGTGACGGAGGGGTGGGTAATTCACCCCTCCACTTT. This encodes CASSDGGVGNSPLHF.

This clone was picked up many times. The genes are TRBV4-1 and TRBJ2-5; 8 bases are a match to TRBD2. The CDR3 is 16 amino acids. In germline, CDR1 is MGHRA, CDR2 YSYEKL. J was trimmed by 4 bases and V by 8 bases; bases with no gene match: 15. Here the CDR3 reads CASSQPGTSGRETQYF. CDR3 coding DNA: TGCGCCAGCTCCCAGCCCGGGACTAGTGGGAGAGAGACCCAGTACTTC.

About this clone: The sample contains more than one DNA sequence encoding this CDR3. The CDR3: CASSTGQGVGNQPQHF. CDR3 DNA sequence: TGTGCCAGTAGTACGGGACAGGGGGTTGGTAATCAGCCCCAGCATTTT. This sequence joins TRBV19 and TRBJ1-5; 11 bases are a match to TRBD1. The CDR3 sequence is 16 residues long. Germline CDR1 and CDR2: LNHDA and SQIVND (reference sequence). V was pared by 4 bases and J by 4 bases, with 6 bases of the junction left unmatched.

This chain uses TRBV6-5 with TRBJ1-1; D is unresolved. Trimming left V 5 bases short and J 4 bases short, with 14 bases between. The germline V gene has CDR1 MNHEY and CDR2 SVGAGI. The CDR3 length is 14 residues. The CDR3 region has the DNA TGTGCCAGCAGTCACCGGGTCAGTGCCACTGAAGCTTTCTTT. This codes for CASSHRVSATEAFF.